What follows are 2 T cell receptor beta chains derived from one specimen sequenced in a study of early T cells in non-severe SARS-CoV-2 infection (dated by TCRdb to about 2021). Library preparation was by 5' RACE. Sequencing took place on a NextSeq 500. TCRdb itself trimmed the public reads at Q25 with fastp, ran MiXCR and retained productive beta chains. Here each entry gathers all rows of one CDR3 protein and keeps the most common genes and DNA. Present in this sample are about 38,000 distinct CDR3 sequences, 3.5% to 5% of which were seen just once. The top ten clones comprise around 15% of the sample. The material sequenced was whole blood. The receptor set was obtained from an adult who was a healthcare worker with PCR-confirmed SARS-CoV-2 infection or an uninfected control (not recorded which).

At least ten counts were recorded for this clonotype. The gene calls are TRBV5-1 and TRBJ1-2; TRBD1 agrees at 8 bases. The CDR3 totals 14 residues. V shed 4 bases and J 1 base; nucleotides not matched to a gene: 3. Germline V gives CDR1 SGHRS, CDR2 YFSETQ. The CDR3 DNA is TGCGCCAGCAGCCTGACAGGGGATAACTATGGCTACACCTTC. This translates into CASSLTGDNYGYTF.

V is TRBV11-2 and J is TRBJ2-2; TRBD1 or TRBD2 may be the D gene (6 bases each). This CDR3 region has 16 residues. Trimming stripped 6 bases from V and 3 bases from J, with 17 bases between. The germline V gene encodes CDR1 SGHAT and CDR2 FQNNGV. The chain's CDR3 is CASRQNPGADTGELFF. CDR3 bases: TGTGCCAGCAGGCAAAATCCGGGGGCAGACACCGGGGAGCTGTTTTTT.